Described below is a single T cell receptor (beta chain) sequence and its context. Using immunoSEQ multiplex PCR, the repertoire was profiled, and TCRdb retains in-frame clones only, with some absent. This sample has nearly 300,000 clones; approximately 84% occur once, and the top ten carry over 1.3%. The sample belongs to a study of blood T cell repertoires in COVID-19. V was pared by 2 bases and J by 2 bases, with 7 bases between. This CDR3 has 14 residues. CDR1 LNHDA and CDR2 SQIVND come from the germline V gene (reference sequence). The sequence was collected from a human donor with COVID-19, enrolled during active disease. The donor label of this sample is uncertain. Sequencing was performed on peripheral blood. This chain joins TRBV19 and TRBJ2-1; tentative D call: TRBD1 (5 bases). CDR3 residues: CASSITGAYNEQFF. CDR3 in DNA: TGTGCCAGTAGTATAACAGGAGCCTACAATGAGCAGTTCTTC.